The clone carrying this T cell receptor beta chain appeared many times. No antigen is known for it. This sample is drawn from a study of regulatory T cells in long-lasting Graves disease. Study results and limitations: Relative to new patients (roughly 950), persistent patients exhibited greater sharing of public clonotypes (around 3,000).

CDR3 length: 13 amino acids. Trimming cost V 5 bases and J 7 bases, with 11 bases left between them. The time point was: persistent/refractory GD, antithyroid drugs over 5 years with positive TRAb. With RNA extracted from PBMCs as input, the TCR library was made. iRepertoire HTBI primers and Arm-PCR of CDR3 regions built TCR beta libraries. One entry per CDR3 protein results from TCRdb running MiXCR on the multiplex PCR reads. The top ten hold 7% to 10% of the sample, which has some 440,000 distinct CDR3 sequences, roughly 20% seen once. Material: peripheral blood mononuclear cells (PBMCs), obtained when the disease was refractory, from a patient treated with antithyroid drugs. This rearrangement joins TRBV12-3 or TRBV12-4 to TRBJ1-4; possibly TRBD1 for D (6 bases). The receptor's source is a female donor with Graves disease. In DNA, the CDR3 is TGTGCCAGCAGTCCACAGGGAGGTGAAAAACTGTTTTTT. Its protein is CASSPQGGEKLFF.